A selection of T cell receptor beta chains follows, all from one sample in a study of OX40 agonist ivuxolimab in advanced cancers. Using immunoSEQ multiplex PCR, the repertoire was profiled, and TCRdb retains in-frame clones only, with some absent. The sample contains 70,000 to 95,000 clones, 84% of which appear only once. This sample comprised CD4+ or CD8+ T cells sorted from blood, obtained in a trial of the OX40 agonist ivuxolimab. The receptors come from an adult with an advanced solid tumor such as melanoma, head and neck, liver or kidney cancer. Each CDR3 is given with its conserved first and last residue. The order of the fields is D gene, J gene, V gene, clone size, CDR3 DNA, CDR3 protein. A D gene is named only where the DNA matches it firmly. The listing skips clone size in some rows; elsewhere it reads once, few, many or a size class.

d_call: -; j_call: TRBJ1-1; v_call: TRBV5-4; clone_size: -; cdr3_nt: TGTGCCAGCAGCACCCCACGGGGCGCTGAAGCTTTCTTT; cdr3_aa: CASSTPRGAEAFF
d_call: -; j_call: TRBJ2-7; v_call: TRBV11-2; clone_size: once; cdr3_nt: TGTGCCAGCAGCTCGTCGTCCGGGGACGGTGCCGAGCAGTACTTC; cdr3_aa: CASSSSSGDGAEQYF
d_call: -; j_call: TRBJ2-5; v_call: TRBV4-2; clone_size: -; cdr3_nt: TGTGCCAGCAGCCAAGGGTCAGGAGATCAAGAGACCCAGTACTTC; cdr3_aa: CASSQGSGDQETQYF
d_call: TRBD2; j_call: TRBJ2-3; v_call: TRBV5-6; clone_size: -; cdr3_nt: TGTGCCGCCAGCAGCGTCCTAGCGGGGGACCTCACAGATACGCAGTATTTT; cdr3_aa: CAASSVLAGDLTDTQYF
d_call: -; j_call: TRBJ2-7; v_call: TRBV14; clone_size: -; cdr3_nt: TGTGCCAGCAGCCCGGTTTGGAGGGCCAACGAGCAGTACTTC; cdr3_aa: CASSPVWRANEQYF
d_call: TRBD1; j_call: TRBJ1-2; v_call: TRBV28; clone_size: -; cdr3_nt: TGTGCCAGCAGTCCGTGGGACAGACTAAACTATGGCTACACCTTC; cdr3_aa: CASSPWDRLNYGYTF
d_call: -; j_call: TRBJ1-1; v_call: TRBV10-1; clone_size: -; cdr3_nt: TGCGCCAGCAGCCCCTCGGGGGGGTCCACTGAAGCTTTCTTT; cdr3_aa: CASSPSGGSTEAFF
d_call: -; j_call: TRBJ1-6; v_call: TRBV5-6; clone_size: -; cdr3_nt: TGTGCCAGCAGCTTGGCAGGGACCTATAATTCACCCCTCCACTTT; cdr3_aa: CASSLAGTYNSPLHF
d_call: -; j_call: TRBJ1-5; v_call: TRBV5-1; clone_size: -; cdr3_nt: TGCGCCAGCAGCTTGGACCGTCCCGATCAGCCCCAGCATTTT; cdr3_aa: CASSLDRPDQPQHF
d_call: TRBD1; j_call: TRBJ2-7; v_call: TRBV6-1; clone_size: -; cdr3_nt: TGTGCCAGCGAGGGGGCGGGCTACGAGCAGTACTTC; cdr3_aa: CASEGAGYEQYF
d_call: -; j_call: TRBJ1-5; v_call: TRBV4-2; clone_size: once; cdr3_nt: TGTGCCAGCAGCCAAGTGGACCGCTCGCCGAATCAGCCCCAGCATTTT; cdr3_aa: CASSQVDRSPNQPQHF
d_call: -; j_call: TRBJ1-3; v_call: TRBV6-5; clone_size: -; cdr3_nt: TGTGCCAGCAGTTATGCTGGGCTTTTAGGAAACACCATATATTTT; cdr3_aa: CASSYAGLLGNTIYF
d_call: -; j_call: TRBJ1-2; v_call: TRBV5-1; clone_size: -; cdr3_nt: TGCGCCAGCAGCTTAGGTCGGGACTATGGCTACACCTTC; cdr3_aa: CASSLGRDYGYTF
d_call: -; j_call: TRBJ1-1; v_call: TRBV6-6; clone_size: once; cdr3_nt: TGTGCCAGCAGTTCTCCGACAGGACTGAACACTGAAGCTTTCTTT; cdr3_aa: CASSSPTGLNTEAFF
d_call: -; j_call: TRBJ1-6; v_call: TRBV6-1; clone_size: -; cdr3_nt: TGTGCCAGCAGTGAAGGGGTCCTGGGGGGATCACCCCTCCACTTT; cdr3_aa: CASSEGVLGGSPLHF
d_call: TRBD1; j_call: TRBJ1-5; v_call: TRBV10-3; clone_size: -; cdr3_nt: TGTGCCATCAGCTTAGGACAGGGGAGCAATCAGCCCCAGCATTTT; cdr3_aa: CAISLGQGSNQPQHF
d_call: TRBD1; j_call: TRBJ2-3; v_call: TRBV5-4; clone_size: -; cdr3_nt: TGTGCCAGCAGCTCGAAGACAGGGTTGAGCACAGATACGCAGTATTTT; cdr3_aa: CASSSKTGLSTDTQYF
d_call: -; j_call: TRBJ2-3; v_call: TRBV7-7; clone_size: -; cdr3_nt: TGTGCCAGCAGCTTAGGCGCGGCAGATACGCAGTATTTT; cdr3_aa: CASSLGAADTQYF
d_call: -; j_call: TRBJ2-1; v_call: TRBV6-1; clone_size: -; cdr3_nt: TGTGCCAGCAGTGGCCGGGACCAAGGGCAGTTCTTC; cdr3_aa: CASSGRDQGQFF
d_call: -; j_call: TRBJ2-2; v_call: TRBV11-1; clone_size: -; cdr3_nt: TGTGCCAGCAGCCACGGGACTTCGAACACCGGGGAGCTGTTTTTT; cdr3_aa: CASSHGTSNTGELFF
d_call: TRBD1; j_call: TRBJ2-7; v_call: TRBV5-1; clone_size: -; cdr3_nt: TGCGCCAGCAGCTGGGGACAGGGGGCCTCCTACGAGCAGTACTTC; cdr3_aa: CASSWGQGASYEQYF
d_call: -; j_call: TRBJ2-1; v_call: TRBV6-1; clone_size: once; cdr3_nt: TGTGCCAGCAAGGAGGGGCTAGCCGACAATGAGCAGTTCTTC; cdr3_aa: CASKEGLADNEQFF
d_call: -; j_call: TRBJ1-3; v_call: TRBV27; clone_size: -; cdr3_nt: TGTGCCAGCAGGTTTTCCTCTGGAAACACCATATATTTT; cdr3_aa: CASRFSSGNTIYF
d_call: TRBD1; j_call: TRBJ1-2; v_call: TRBV5-5; clone_size: -; cdr3_nt: TGTGCCAGCAGCTCCCCGGGACAGGGGGCCTATGGCTACACCTTC; cdr3_aa: CASSSPGQGAYGYTF
d_call: TRBD1; j_call: TRBJ1-1; v_call: TRBV2; clone_size: -; cdr3_nt: TGTGCCAGCACACGGACAGGGAGGGGCACTGAAGCTTTCTTT; cdr3_aa: CASTRTGRGTEAFF
d_call: TRBD2; j_call: TRBJ2-1; v_call: TRBV5-1; clone_size: -; cdr3_nt: TGCGCCAGCAGCTTGCGAGCGGGGGGGCCTAACAATGAGCAGTTCTTC; cdr3_aa: CASSLRAGGPNNEQFF
d_call: -; j_call: TRBJ1-5; v_call: TRBV30; clone_size: -; cdr3_nt: TGTGCCTGGAGTGTAAAGTCCCGGCAATCCTATAGCAATCAGCCCCAGCATTTT; cdr3_aa: CAWSVKSRQSYSNQPQHF
d_call: TRBD1; j_call: TRBJ1-2; v_call: TRBV7-9; clone_size: -; cdr3_nt: TGTGCCAGCAGCCCGGGGACAGCCAACTATGGCTACACCTTC; cdr3_aa: CASSPGTANYGYTF
d_call: TRBD2; j_call: TRBJ2-5; v_call: TRBV11-2; clone_size: once; cdr3_nt: TGTGCCAGCAGCCACTGGACTAGCGGGGGGGCCTTGGAGACCCAGTACTTC; cdr3_aa: CASSHWTSGGALETQYF
d_call: -; j_call: TRBJ1-2; v_call: TRBV19; clone_size: -; cdr3_nt: TGTGCCAGTCGTCACGGAGGGAACTATGGCTACACCTTC; cdr3_aa: CASRHGGNYGYTF
d_call: -; j_call: TRBJ2-2; v_call: TRBV4-1; clone_size: once; cdr3_nt: TGCGCCAGCAGCCAAGATTCGCGGATCGGGGAGCTGTTTTTT; cdr3_aa: CASSQDSRIGELFF
d_call: -; j_call: TRBJ2-3; v_call: TRBV10-3; clone_size: -; cdr3_nt: TGTGCCATCAGTGGACGGGGCACAGATACGCAGTATTTT; cdr3_aa: CAISGRGTDTQYF
d_call: TRBD1; j_call: TRBJ2-1; v_call: TRBV28; clone_size: once; cdr3_nt: TGTGCCAGCAGCCAACGGACAGGCGGCTACAATGAGCAGTTCTTC; cdr3_aa: CASSQRTGGYNEQFF
d_call: -; j_call: TRBJ2-1; v_call: TRBV11-2; clone_size: -; cdr3_nt: TGTGCCAGCAGCTTAGATCTCCCCAATGAGCAGTTCTTC; cdr3_aa: CASSLDLPNEQFF
d_call: -; j_call: TRBJ2-7; v_call: TRBV5-3; clone_size: -; cdr3_nt: TGTGCCAGAAACACGGCGGTTTGGTTGTACTTC; cdr3_aa: CARNTAVWLYF
d_call: -; j_call: TRBJ2-3; v_call: TRBV5-4; clone_size: once; cdr3_nt: TGTGCCAGCAGCTCTCGGGCGGGGGCCACAGATACGCAGTATTTT; cdr3_aa: CASSSRAGATDTQYF
d_call: -; j_call: TRBJ2-1; v_call: TRBV5-6; clone_size: -; cdr3_nt: TGTGCCAGCAGCTTACAGGGCTCCTACAATGAGCAGTTCTTC; cdr3_aa: CASSLQGSYNEQFF
d_call: -; j_call: TRBJ2-5; v_call: TRBV28; clone_size: -; cdr3_nt: TGTGCCAGCAGGGGATTGCGGGAGACCCAGTACTTC; cdr3_aa: CASRGLRETQYF
d_call: -; j_call: TRBJ2-1; v_call: TRBV5-6; clone_size: -; cdr3_nt: TGTGCCAGCAGCTTTAGGGGGGGCCTCGGGAATGAGCAGTTCTTC; cdr3_aa: CASSFRGGLGNEQFF